Sequencing of this TCR beta chain was carried out in a study of cytomegalovirus exposure and HLA in healthy donors. Comment on this clone: Its cognate antigen is unknown.

Germline V gene sequence: CDR1 GTSNPN, CDR2 SVGIG (reference sequence). The trim removed 3 bases at V and 1 base at J, leaving 3 bases unmatched. The CDR3 covers 15 residues. Study-wide results and limits: Across donors, most TCRs were seen rarely, yet some public ones were widespread. As a later analysis showed, a missense DCLRE1C variant was linked to trimming of TCR beta V- and J-genes.

Nominally healthy donors provided the samples, though records likely missed some immune exposures. 60 Vbeta and 13 Jbeta primers were used in PCR. As originally analysed: The authors later counted about 80 million unique TCR beta chains, some 9.9 million of them shared. The method was immunoSEQ multiplex PCR; TCRdb's version includes in-frame clones alone and lacks a portion of them. V and J calls and clone size are copied from that table; D and trimming were computed from the DNA. In the table there are 180,000 or so clones, approximately 83% of which are singletons. The chain has TRBV30 and TRBJ2-2; 9 bases agree with TRBD2. The sequencing input was PBMCs. The receptor was isolated from a man between 18 and 35 years old in good health and CMV-seropositive. The DNA for the CDR3 is TGTGCCTGGAGGAAGCGGGGGGTGAACACCGGGGAGCTGTTTTTT. Its translation: CAWRKRGVNTGELFF. The complete variable domain, with remaining parts taken from reference TRBV30 and TRBJ2-2, reads SQTIHQWPATLVQPVGSPLSLECTVEGTSNPNLYWYRQAAGRGLQLLFYSVGIGQISSEVPQNLSASRPQDRQFILSSKKLLLSDSGFYLCAWRKRGVNTGELFFGEGSRLTVL.